These 6 T cell receptor beta chains came from one sample sequenced in a study of CD8 T cells in ankylosing spondylitis. The study's findings and limits: Characteristic, it appeared, of ankylosing spondylitis blood was a TCR beta motif of eight highly homologous variants.

These receptors' targets are unknown. One entry per CDR3 protein, called by TCRdb with MiXCR from the 5' RACE reads. The sample yields 700,000 to 1,000,000 distinct CDR3 sequences, 10% to 15% seen once. The sequenced sample was blood, either unsorted or a sorted T cell fraction (not recorded which). The source of these receptors is a male donor with ankylosing spondylitis.

The V and J genes are TRBV6-2 or TRBV6-3 and TRBJ1-4, with TRBD1 as a possible D gene (5 bases). The V end lost 1 base, the J end lost 8 bases, and 17 bases lay between the germline ends. CDR1 and CDR2 from the germline V gene are MNHEY and SVGEGT. This CDR3 has 16 residues. DNA for the CDR3: TGTGCCAGCAGTTACTACCCAGGGAGGTTTGCGGAAAAACTGTTTTTT. Protein: CASSYYPGRFAEKLFF.

V gene TRBV6-2 or TRBV6-3 combines with J gene TRBJ2-7; D might be TRBD2 (6 bases). Trimming left V 0 bases short and J 4 bases short, with 16 bases between. Germline CDR1 is MNHEY and CDR2 is SVGEGT. The CDR3 loop spans 16 amino acids. Written as DNA, the CDR3 is TGTGCCAGCAGTTACTCGGCGAGCGGGCCCCCTTACGAGCAGTACTTC. Protein sequence: CASSYSASGPPYEQYF.

The V and J genes are TRBV20-1 and TRBJ2-3, with D possibly TRBD1 on 5 matching bases. The CDR3 covers 15 residues. Trimming shortened V by 0 bases and J by 4 bases, and 14 bases separated the two germline ends. Germline V gene lookup returns CDR1 DFQATT and CDR2 SNEGSKA (reference sequence). The CDR3 reads CSARDVRRAADTQYF. The CDR3 bases are TGCAGTGCTAGAGACGTCCGCAGGGCCGCAGATACGCAGTATTTT.

CDR3 protein: CASSPGLTNTDTGELFF. CDR3 bases: TGTGCCAGCAGCCCCGGTCTGACTAATACAGACACCGGGGAGCTGTTTTTT. This chain connects TRBV4-2 to TRBJ2-2; perhaps TRBD2 as D (5 bases). The germline V gene encodes CDR1 LGHNA and CDR2 YNFKEQ. Trimming pared 4 bases from V and 3 bases from J, leaving 18 bases between. The CDR3 is made up of 17 amino acids.

This clonotype came up many times. V usage is TRBV7-6 and J usage is TRBJ2-5, with unresolved D. The CDR3 extends over 12 amino acids. Trimming took off 8 bases at V and 4 bases at J, with 11 bases between the two ends. Germline lookup yields CDR1 SGHVS and CDR2 FNYEAQ. In DNA form, the CDR3 reads TGTGCCAGCTCCGGGCCTGGAGAGACCCAGTACTTC. The encoded protein is CASSGPGETQYF.

This clonotype was found a few times. The CDR3 DNA is TGTGCCATCAGGGCGGGGGGCACCCAAGAGACCCAGTACTTC. This translates into CAIRAGGTQETQYF. The chain links TRBV10-3 to TRBJ2-5, with 8 nucleotides matching TRBD2. Germline V lookup: CDR1 ENHRY, CDR2 SYGVKD. The CDR3 covers 14 residues. V gave up 6 bases and J gave up 1 base; unmatched junction bases: 4.